This T cell receptor (beta chain) was observed in a study of shared clonotypes between healthy human individuals (dated by TCRdb to the early 2020s). Background for the entire study: The cohort included a few men and a couple of women between 18 and 49 years of age. For each donor, CD4 naive and CD4 memory were each given three plates, CD8 naive was given two plates, and CD8 memory was given one plate. To estimate repertoire size and how much clonotype sharing occurs between individuals, the study deeply sequenced the blood TCR repertoires of 4 to 6 healthy adults. Libraries were prepared and TCR repertoires were sequenced by different laboratories using diverse techniques, in order to increase sequencing depth and limit assay-specific biases. Each donor's leukapheresis produced roughly between about 0.85 and 10 billion PBMCs.

Remarks on this clone: No cognate antigen has been identified for it. Base qualities are missing; no much larger clone stands one base away.

TCR CDR3 regions were amplified from genomic DNA by multiplex PCR using the deep immunoSEQ assay. Extracted genomic DNA from each cell subset was spread evenly across all wells of several immunoSEQ 96-well plates, with each plate serving as a replicate. For sorted subsets, each replicate PCR was loaded with around 200 ng genomic DNA, equivalent to 30,000 or so T cell genomes. Purified libraries were quantified with a Qubit 3.0 fluorometer, sized on a Bioanalyzer 2100, and re-quantified with the KAPA Library Quantification kit. Each immunoSEQ 96-well plate was sequenced on its own single-read 150-cycle Illumina NextSeq 550 flow cell. The authors' pipeline ran thus. The immunoSEQ output contained only junctional sequences without quality scores, so filtering could not match that applied to full-length reads. Sequences were annotated with PyIR, a Python wrapper for IgBLAST v1.9, using IMGT germline references to assign V/J genes and CDR3. Reads were removed for weak V/J assignments (E-value above 1e-6), missing CDR3, stop codons, out-of-frame junctions, or ambiguous translated residues. V3J clonotypes were defined as sequences sharing the same inferred V gene, J gene, and CDR3 amino acid sequence. Percentage overlap between repertoires was computed as shared unique clonotypes divided by the size of the smaller repertoire. RTK rarefaction, the Chao1 estimator, and Recon v2.1 estimates of unobserved clonotypes were used to assess repertoire richness. Generation probabilities for all TCRbeta clonotypes obtained by the gDNA method from a few donors were computed using OLGA. In TCRdb, the immuneACCESS table is reduced to in-frame sequences with V and J assigned. These tables do not hold every clone; where another copy was compared, an unresolved V gene accounts for under half, and the others remain unexplained. That table furnishes V, J and clone size, whereas the DNA furnished D and trimming. The table for this sample lists about 870,000 clones; nearly 95% of them were counted only once. The leading ten clones occupy approximately 25% of the sample.

What the research found in general, with its limitations: Compared with non-shared clonotypes, clonotypes shared by all four sorted-subset donors had higher generation probabilities. Pairwise subsampling led to the expectation that sequencing depth would affect the degree of clonotype sharing among donors. The genetic and exposure-history diversity represented was limited by the small number of donors. Naive subsets generally had larger estimated clonotype richness than memory subsets did. Rarefaction of sorted-subset datasets indicated incomplete sequencing despite the large sequencing depth. Roughly 5% of naive CD4, around 3.5% of naive CD8, about 2.4% of memory CD4, and roughly 0.4% of memory CD8 clonotypes were shared across a few donors. Only blood was sampled, and tissue TCR repertoires likely differ from those in blood.

Reading from cysteine to phenylalanine, the CDR3 counts 13 amino acids. The sequence is cut down to CDR3 DNA, 39 bases in frame from base 1. CDR1 and CDR2 are drawn from the germline V gene: SGDLS, YYNGEE. Trimming costs V 0 bases and J 6 bases, and their ends lie 6 bases apart. CD8 naive samples consisted of CD45RO-negative cells that were positively selected for CCR7, yielding a CD45RA+CCR7+ population without TemRA cells. Donors were healthy HIV-negative adults with no recently reported acute infections or vaccinations. Only Caucasian adults living in Nashville, Tennessee, USA were represented among the donors. Blood was collected by leukapheresis, and PBMCs were isolated by Ficoll-Histopaque density gradient centrifugation and then cryopreserved in liquid nitrogen vapor phase. Purity and quantity of every magnetically sorted T cell population were checked by analytical flow cytometry. Each sorted fraction had its genomic DNA isolated and then quantified by UV absorbance on a Nanodrop 2000c.

The clonotype originates from a man aged 25 to 45 in good health. The sequencing input was naive CD8+ T cells sorted from blood. The cell subset or site label, as the study defines it: CD45RA+CCR7+. The sequence is built from TRBV9 and TRBJ2-2; the best D guess is TRBD2, with 5 bases matching. The sequenced DNA is TGTGCCAGCAGCGTAGCGGAGGCCGGGGAGCTGTTTTTT. It encodes CASSVAEAGELFF.